These T cell receptor beta chains were read from a single sample in a study of cytotoxic CD8 clonotypes in ibrutinib-treated CLL. TCRdb's copy holds only in-frame clones and misses some; the assay was immunoSEQ multiplex PCR. The table records around 30,000 clones, around 60% of them present only once. This material consisted of PBMCs, taken before ibrutinib treatment. All receptors derive from a human donor with chronic lymphocytic leukemia. The conserved cysteine and the conserved F or W are not part of the CDR3 here.

v_call,cdr3_aa
TRBV27,ASSFGGGSYEQY
TRBV28,ASRLPGTPWTQY
TRBV12-5,ASGLGMGQGAF
TRBV10-3,AIRQTAGGPTDTQY
TRBV7-8,ASSLSRTARDTEAF
TRBV5-1,ASRTGVMNTEAF
TRBV7-9,ASSYRDREVGELF
TRBV2,ASSLGLAGSHEQY
TRBV5-1,ASSLIMETQY
TRBV6-1,ASRRRSTTEAF
TRBV11-2,ASSLVGETQY
TRBV2,ASSEGGGFNQPQH
TRBV7-8,ASSDGQVETQY
TRBV10-3,AISDGYGTQY
TRBV5-1,ASSSRLAGGPRETQY
TRBV10-1,ASSENSGANVLT
TRBV28,ASSLIVTRNTIY
TRBV10-3,AISGHDGSYEQY
TRBV11-2,ASSLRYYEQY
TRBV4-1,ASSRNRQGGSPLH
TRBV19,ASSIRAGGSNQPQH
TRBV4-1,ASSPPSPGPARKNIQY
TRBV2,ASKAVLSGTEAF
TRBV28,ASSLHDEQY
TRBV11-2,ASNRPGSTDTQY
TRBV14,ASSQGSVIWGIQY
TRBV19,ASSTNRGRPTNEKLF
TRBV27,ASSLLLGGELF
TRBV29-1,SVGVGAGVFYNEQF
TRBV9,ASSPHPGQGVEQY
TRBV19,ASSIVGLGQGKISPLH